These 23 T cell receptor beta chains were all obtained from the same sample, sequenced in a study of T cells in Graves' hyperthyroidism and ophthalmopathy. Amplified regions were TCR beta CDR3 sequences from RNA transcripts. RT-PCR in the first round (using the HTBI primer set) targeted the TCR CDR3. TCRdb passed the multiplex PCR reads through MiXCR, listing each CDR3 protein once. Of a few hundred thousand distinct CDR3 sequences listed, around 18% are singletons. Sequenced: blood. All receptors come from a man between 18 and 29 years old with Graves' ophthalmopathy.

This clonotype was detected many times. The chain is built from TRBV20-1 and TRBJ1-6; 7 bases line up with TRBD1. The CDR3 sequence is 13 residues long. Looked up from germline, CDR1 is DFQATT and CDR2 is SNEGSKA (reference sequence). V dropped 3 bases and J dropped 10; count of bases not matched to a gene: 6. The CDR3 region is CSASEGASSPLHF. CDR3 nucleotide sequence: TGCAGTGCTAGCGAGGGGGCTAGCTCACCCCTCCACTTT.

This clonotype was detected many times. The chain uses TRBV12-3 or TRBV12-4 and TRBJ2-3; 11 bases are a match to TRBD1. J gave up 4 bases and V 6 bases, and 9 bases lay outside the gene matches. The CDR3 contains 16 residues. The CDR3 region is CASRKGTGGIADTQYF. The CDR3 region has the DNA TGTGCCAGCAGAAAAGGGACAGGGGGAATCGCAGATACGCAGTATTTT.

The chain joins TRBV10-3 to TRBJ2-1; maybe TRBD1 (5 bases). This CDR3 has 14 residues. V gave up 10 bases and J gave up 1 base, with 14 bases separating them. CDR1 is ENHRY and CDR2 is SYGVKD in the germline V gene. The CDR3 bases are TGTGCCACCTTGGGGCGTGATTCCTACAATGAGCAGTTCTTC. This gives the protein CATLGRDSYNEQFF.

The J gene is TRBJ2-7, the V gene TRBV6-2 or TRBV6-3, with D unclear. This CDR3 has 13 amino acids. V gave up 2 bases and J gave up 3 bases, with 8 bases separating them. Germline V gene lookup returns CDR1 MNHEY and CDR2 SVGEGT. The CDR3 bases are TGTGCCAGCAGTTACGGCAGAGACTACGAGCAGTACTTC. Translated, it gives CASSYGRDYEQYF.

As concerns this clonotype: A read error is possible here, since a much larger clone lies one base away. The V call is TRBV2, the J call TRBJ2-3; 9 nucleotides match TRBD2. CDR3 size: 18 residues. V dropped 3 bases and J dropped 2; count of bases not matched to a gene: 12. Germline CDR1 SNHLY, CDR2 FYNNEI. The CDR3 loop is CASSEPFGGGGATDTQYF. The CDR3 bases are TGTGCCAGCAGTGAGCCCTTCGGGGGCGGGGGGGCCACAGATACGCAGTATTTT.

The sample holds many counts of this clonotype. The chain has TRBV5-1 and TRBJ2-1; D is perhaps TRBD1 or TRBD2 (6 bases each). This CDR3 comprises 16 residues. Germline V gene data show CDR1 as SGHRS and CDR2 as YFSETQ. The ends were cut back, 0 bases at V and 7 bases at J, with 17 bases in the middle. CDR3: CASSLGNVGGKNEQFF. The CDR3, as DNA: TGCGCCAGCAGCTTGGGAAACGTGGGGGGCAAGAATGAGCAGTTCTTC. The full variable domain, rest sourced from reference TRBV5-1 and TRBJ2-1, is KAGVTQTPRYLIKTRGQQVTLSCSPISGHRSVSWYQQTPGQGLQFLFEYFSETQRNKGNFPGRFSGRQFSNSRSEMNVSTLELGDSALYLCASSLGNVGGKNEQFFGPGTRLTVL.

In this sample, this clonotype turned up a few times. This rearrangement joins TRBV9 to TRBJ2-5; TRBD2 aligns across 13 bases. Germline V gives CDR1 SGDLS, CDR2 YYNGEE. J was trimmed by 5 bases and V by 0 bases; bases with no gene match: 7. The CDR3 extends over 17 amino acids. CDR3 bases: TGTGCCAGCAGCGTAGGTAGACTAGCGGGGGGACGGGAGACCCAGTACTTC. Residues: CASSVGRLAGGRETQYF.

This clonotype came up many times. The V call is TRBV18, the J call TRBJ1-5; no definite D call. This CDR3 region has 16 residues. Germline lookup yields CDR1 KGHSH and CDR2 LQKENI. V lost 0 bases, J lost 0 bases, and 9 bases lay in between. This CDR3 is CASSPPEAVSNQPQHF. As DNA, the CDR3 is TGTGCCAGCTCACCACCGGAGGCAGTTAGCAATCAGCCCCAGCATTTT.

This clonotype has only a few counts. V is TRBV10-3 and J is TRBJ1-1; D uncertain. CDR1 and CDR2 (germline): ENHRY, SYGVKD. The CDR3 consists of 13 residues. Between the trimmed V and J ends, which lost 6 bases and 7 bases, there was a span of 15 bases. The CDR3 nucleotides are TGTGCCATCAGCGGGCAGGCGGATGGTGAAGCTTTCTTT. Protein product: CAISGQADGEAFF.

Of note for this clonotype: The junction and the germline gene differ at one end; a read error may be behind it. V and J are TRBV6-1 and TRBJ2-1; 7 nucleotides align to TRBD1. The germline gives CDR1 MNHNS, CDR2 SASEGT. The CDR3 loop spans 15 amino acids. In nucleotides, the CDR3 is TGCGCCAGCAGTGAGGGGACAGCTACCTACAATGAGCAGTTCTTC. This gives the protein CASSEGTATYNEQFF.

This clonotype has at least ten counts. J is TRBJ2-7 and V is TRBV6-1; TRBD2 matches at 11 bases. Germline CDR1 MNHNS, CDR2 SASEGT. CDR3 size: 15 residues. V lost 1 base and J lost 2; bases outside the gene matches: 1. The CDR3 DNA is TGTGCCAGCAGTGAAGAGACTAGCGGGGCCTACGAGCAGTACTTC. The encoded protein is CASSEETSGAYEQYF.

There are many counts of this clonotype. V and J are TRBV7-9 and TRBJ2-3; no firm D call. CDR3 size: 16 residues. CDR1 is SEHNR and CDR2 is FQNEAQ in the germline V gene (reference sequence). The V gene lost 0 bases and the J gene lost 1 base, with 11 bases spanning the gap. The CDR3 DNA reads as TGTGCCAGCAGCTTAGCCGTGGGGTACCGCACAGATACGCAGTATTTT. Amino acids: CASSLAVGYRTDTQYF.

V usage is TRBV10-3 and J usage is TRBJ2-3; no firm D call. Between the trimmed V and J ends, which lost 2 bases and 4 bases, there was a span of 10 bases. The germline V gene has CDR1 ENHRY and CDR2 SYGVKD. The CDR3 spans 14 residues. CDR3 nucleotide sequence: TGTGCCATCAGTGAGGTGGTCCGGGCAGATACGCAGTATTTT. Amino acids: CAISEVVRADTQYF.

This clonotype was found a few times. The rearrangement joins TRBV12-3 or TRBV12-4 to TRBJ2-7; weak D call: TRBD1 (6 bases). The CDR3 covers 16 residues. Trimming removed 1 base from V and 0 bases from J, with 13 bases in between. CDR3 protein: CASSLGGQGNSYEQYF. DNA of the CDR3: TGTGCCAGCAGTTTAGGGGGGCAGGGGAACTCCTACGAGCAGTACTTC.

This clonotype was observed at least ten times. The V call is TRBV12-3 or TRBV12-4, the J call TRBJ2-5, with 7 nucleotides matching TRBD2. The CDR3 is 14 residues long. After removal of 6 bases from V and 3 bases from J, the junction contained 7 bases not matched to a gene. CDR3 sequence: CASRRSSGEETQYF. CDR3 sequence (DNA): TGTGCCAGCAGGCGGTCTAGCGGCGAAGAGACCCAGTACTTC.

This clonotype was observed many times. The chain couples TRBV12-3 or TRBV12-4 to TRBJ1-2; D gene unclear. V was clipped by 1 base and J by 5 bases, with 11 bases between them. This CDR3 has 14 amino acids. CDR3 nucleotide sequence: TGTGCCAGCAGTTTAGAACAGCAGACTTATGGCTACACCTTC. This encodes CASSLEQQTYGYTF.

This clonotype was detected ten times or more. The junction shows a germline mismatch at one end, possibly a read error. The rearrangement links TRBV2 to TRBJ2-3; maybe TRBD2 (5 bases). CDR3 size: 14 residues. The germline V gene encodes CDR1 SNHLY and CDR2 FYNNEI. The DNA for the CDR3 is TGTGCCAGCAATGAAATTAGCGTGGCAGATACGCAGTATTTT. It translates to CASNEISVADTQYF. The full variable domain, completed using reference TRBV2 and TRBJ2-3, is EPEVTQTPSHQVTQMGQEVILRCVPISNHLYFYWYRQILGQKVEFLVSFYNNEISEKSEIFDDQFSVERPDGSNFTLKIRSTKLEDSAMYFCASNEISVADTQYFGPGTRLTVL.

The chain uses TRBV19 and TRBJ2-2; 7 nucleotides line up with TRBD2. Germline V gene sequence: CDR1 LNHDA, CDR2 SQIVND (reference sequence). The CDR3 is 17 amino acids. V was clipped by 4 bases and J by 3 bases; unmatched bases: 11. The CDR3 loop reads CASSRDQLAADTGELFF. The CDR3 DNA sequence: TGTGCCAGTAGTAGGGACCAGCTAGCGGCCGACACCGGGGAGCTGTTTTTT.

As concerns this clonotype: Its ends do not fully match the called genes, so a read error is possible. The chain joins TRBV19 to TRBJ2-2; 9 bases are a match to TRBD1. Germline V gene lookup returns CDR1 LNHDA and CDR2 SQIVND (reference sequence). The CDR3 extends over 16 amino acids. The CDR3 sequence is CASSILGQGNTGELFF. CDR3 sequence (DNA): TGCGCCAGTAGTATATTGGGACAGGGAAACACCGGGGAGCTGTTTTTT.

The chain couples TRBV4-1 to TRBJ1-2, with D tentatively TRBD1 (5 bases). Trimming shortened V by 2 bases and J by 6 bases, and 16 bases separated the two germline ends. The CDR3 runs 15 residues. Germline CDR1 and CDR2: MGHRA and YSYEKL. Here the CDR3 DNA reads TGCGCCAGCAGCCAACCGGGACGAGTAGAAGATGGCTACACCTTC. Translated: CASSQPGRVEDGYTF.

This clonotype was observed a few times. For the CDR3, the DNA is TGTGCCAGCAGCTTAAGTGAGACAGAGGATGGCTACACCTTC. Protein sequence: CASSLSETEDGYTF. The V call is TRBV11-2, the J call TRBJ1-2; possible D gene TRBD1, 5 bases. The V gene's germline CDR1 is SGHAT and CDR2 FQNNGV. V was shortened by 2 bases and J by 6 bases, with 13 bases between the two germline ends. This CDR3 region has 14 residues. The full variable domain, completed using reference TRBV11-2 and TRBJ1-2, is EAGVAQSPRYKIIEKRQSVAFWCNPISGHATLYWYQQILGQGPKLLIQFQNNGVVDDSQLPKDRFSAERLKGVDSTLKIQPAKLEDSAVYLCASSLSETEDGYTFGSGTRLTVV.

The chain links TRBV6-2 or TRBV6-3 to TRBJ2-7; possibly TRBD2 for D (6 bases). The CDR3 spans 11 residues. The ends were cut back, 5 bases at V and 7 bases at J, with 9 bases in the middle. In germline, CDR1 is MNHEY, CDR2 SVGEGT. CDR3 sequence: CASSTAGEQYF. CDR3 sequence (DNA): TGTGCCAGCAGTACCGCGGGGGAGCAGTACTTC.

This clonotype was counted between two and nine times. The chain employs TRBV11-2 and TRBJ1-6; D not certain. Trimming shortened V by 3 bases and J by 1 base, and 7 bases separated the two germline ends. Per the germline V gene, CDR1 is SGHAT and CDR2 is FQNNGV. CDR3 size: 15 residues. CDR3 sequence (DNA): TGTGCCAGCAGCTTCGAGAGGTCCTATAATTCACCCCTCCACTTT. This encodes CASSFERSYNSPLHF.